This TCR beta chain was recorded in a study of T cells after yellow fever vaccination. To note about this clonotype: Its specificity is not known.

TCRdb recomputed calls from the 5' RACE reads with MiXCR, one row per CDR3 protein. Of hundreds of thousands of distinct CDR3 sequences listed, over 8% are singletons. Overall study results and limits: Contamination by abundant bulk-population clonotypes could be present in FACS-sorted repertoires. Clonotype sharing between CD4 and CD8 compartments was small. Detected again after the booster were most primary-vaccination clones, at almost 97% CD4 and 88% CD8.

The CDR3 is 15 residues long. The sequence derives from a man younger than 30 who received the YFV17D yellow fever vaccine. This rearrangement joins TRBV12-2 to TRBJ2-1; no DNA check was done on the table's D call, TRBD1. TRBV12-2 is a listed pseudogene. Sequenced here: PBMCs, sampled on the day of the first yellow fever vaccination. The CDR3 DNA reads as TGTGCAAGTCCCCAATGGACAACAGGGAACCGAGAGCAGTTCTTC. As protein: CASPQWTTGNREQFF.